Following are 28 T cell receptor beta chains from one sample sequenced in a study of blood T cell repertoires in COVID-19. Clones were sequenced by immunoSEQ multiplex PCR, and TCRdb holds only the in-frame ones, with some missing. The sample gives tens of thousands of clones, around nine tenths of which show up once; approximately 9.6% is in the top ten. Sequences were obtained from peripheral blood. The source of these receptors is a man aged 45-65 years with active COVID-19.

The CDR3 reads CASRLPVQETQYF. CDR3 nucleotides: TGTGCCAGCAGGCTACCGGTGCAAGAGACCCAGTACTTC. This sequence joins TRBV2 and TRBJ2-5; no clear D gene. Germline CDR1 SNHLY, CDR2 FYNNEI. With 6 bases removed from V and 2 bases from J, the gap between germline ends came to 10 bases. The CDR3 extends over 13 amino acids.

The rearrangement joins TRBV7-3 to TRBJ2-3; a possible D gene is TRBD2 (5 bases). The germline V and J ends were trimmed by 5 bases and 0 bases, with 9 bases remaining between them. This CDR3 comprises 14 residues. In germline, CDR1 is SGHTA, CDR2 FQGTGA. The CDR3 nucleotides read TGTGCCAGCAGCACACTAGTTAGCACAGATACGCAGTATTTT. Translation gives CASSTLVSTDTQYF.

This clone has a handful of counts. The rearrangement uses TRBV25-1 and TRBJ2-7, with a tentative D call TRBD2 (6 bases). The CDR3 consists of 12 residues. The germline CDR1 and CDR2 sequences are MGHDK and SYGVNS. V lost 7 bases, J lost 6 bases, and 13 bases lay in between. CDR3 nucleotide sequence: TGTGCCAGCAAGGTAGCGGAAGGCGAGCAGTACTTC. This gives the protein CASKVAEGEQYF.

The V call is TRBV6-5, the J call TRBJ2-7; TRBD1 agrees at 8 bases. V shed 6 bases and J 5 bases; nucleotides not matched to a gene: 9. The CDR3 extends over 14 amino acids. CDR1 is MNHEY and CDR2 is SVGAGI in the germline V gene. CDR3 sequence: CASSRTGYANEQYF. CDR3 coding DNA: TGTGCCAGCAGCCGGACAGGGTATGCTAACGAGCAGTACTTC.

Here the CDR3 reads CASSPRGKTGNGYTF. The CDR3 region has the DNA TGTGCCAGCTCACCAAGGGGAAAGACAGGGAATGGCTACACCTTC. The chain recombines TRBV18 with TRBJ1-2; TRBD1 aligns across 7 bases. V dropped 2 bases and J dropped 6; count of bases not matched to a gene: 9. The length of the CDR3 is 15 residues. Germline V gene data show CDR1 as KGHSH and CDR2 as LQKENI.

This chain uses TRBV7-7 with TRBJ2-5; a weak D match, TRBD2 (5 bases). The CDR3 covers 13 residues. V lost 1 base, J lost 5 bases, and 8 bases lay in between. The germline CDR1 and CDR2 sequences are SSHAT and FNYEAQ (reference sequence). The CDR3 protein is CASSLDRGETQYF. In DNA, the CDR3 is TGTGCCAGCAGCTTAGATCGAGGGGAGACCCAGTACTTC.

This clone was seen only once. The chain has TRBV10-3 and TRBJ2-7; 10 bases are shared with TRBD2. The V gene end was trimmed by 5 bases and the J gene end by 5 bases; junction bases not matched to a gene: 12. The germline V gene encodes CDR1 ENHRY and CDR2 SYGVKD. The CDR3 is made up of 16 amino acids. The CDR3 region is CAISQTASGSVNEQYF. The CDR3 region has the DNA TGTGCCATCAGTCAGACAGCTAGCGGGAGTGTCAACGAGCAGTACTTC.

This clone was seen a single time. The chain couples TRBV28 to TRBJ2-3, with TRBD2 matching 10 bases. V lost 4 bases and J lost 0; bases outside the gene matches: 4. CDR1 MDHEN and CDR2 SYDVKM come from the germline V gene. The CDR3 totals 16 residues. CDR3 nucleotide sequence: TGTGCCAGCAGTTCAGCGGGAGGGCCTAGCACAGATACGCAGTATTTT. The encoded protein is CASSSAGGPSTDTQYF.

The chain employs TRBV10-3 and TRBJ2-7, with a tentative D call TRBD2 (5 bases). The V gene's germline CDR1 is ENHRY and CDR2 SYGVKD. This CDR3 is built from 14 residues. Trimming cost V 5 bases and J 7 bases, with 18 bases left between them. CDR3 nucleotides: TGTGCCATCAGTCCCGCGGCTAGCACGGGTGAGCAGTACTTC. Amino acids: CAISPAASTGEQYF.

CDR3 DNA: TGTGCCAGCAGCGTAGGCCGGGTCACCGGGGAGCTGTTTTTT. Its translation: CASSVGRVTGELFF. This chain uses TRBV9 with TRBJ2-2; no clear D. Trimming took off 0 bases at V and 4 bases at J, with 7 bases between the two ends. Germline CDR1 SGDLS, CDR2 YYNGEE. This CDR3 is built from 14 residues. The full variable domain, its missing parts supplied by reference TRBV9 and TRBJ2-2, is DSGVTQTPKHLITATGQRVTLRCSPRSGDLSVYWYQQSLDQGLQFLIQYYNGEERAKGNILERFSAQQFPDLHSELNLSSLELGDSALYFCASSVGRVTGELFFGEGSRLTVL.

This chain connects TRBV19 to TRBJ2-3; D is undetermined. The germline CDR1 and CDR2 sequences are LNHDA and SQIVND (reference sequence). The CDR3 runs 11 residues. V was shortened by 3 bases and J by 7 bases, with 5 bases between the two germline ends. The CDR3 DNA sequence: TGTGCCAGTAGTATTACTCATACGCAGTATTTT. It codes for CASSITHTQYF.

The rearrangement uses TRBV4-3 and TRBJ1-1; D is unclear. The CDR3 has 14 residues. The V gene lost 2 bases and the J gene lost 11 bases, with 18 bases spanning the gap. The germline gives CDR1 LGHNA, CDR2 YSLEER. Here the CDR3 reads CASSQQADSSGAFF. The CDR3 DNA follows: TGCGCCAGCAGCCAACAGGCAGATTCCTCGGGGGCTTTCTTT.

The genes are TRBV7-2 and TRBJ2-7; possibly TRBD2 for D (5 bases). Germline CDR1 SGHTA, CDR2 FQGNSA. The CDR3 runs 13 residues. V was trimmed by 2 bases and J by 3 bases, leaving 8 bases between them. The CDR3 region has the DNA TGTGCCAGCAGCTTAATAGGGAGCTACGAGCAGTACTTC. Amino acids: CASSLIGSYEQYF.

The chain has TRBV5-1 and TRBJ1-1, with a tentative D call TRBD1 (6 bases). The V gene's germline CDR1 is SGHRS and CDR2 YFSETQ. The V end lost 0 bases, the J end lost 0 bases, and 9 bases lay between the germline ends. There are 15 residues in the CDR3. The CDR3 protein is CASSLDRALNTEAFF. DNA of the CDR3: TGCGCCAGCAGCTTGGACAGGGCTTTGAACACTGAAGCTTTCTTT.

Only one count was recorded for this clone. The V and J genes are TRBV5-1 and TRBJ2-5, with TRBD1 identical over 8 bases. CDR1 SGHRS and CDR2 YFSETQ come from the germline V gene. V shed 3 bases, J shed 4 bases, and the junction held 8 bases outside the gene matches. The CDR3 extends over 15 amino acids. CDR3 loop: CASSSDRGIAETQYF. The CDR3 DNA reads TGCGCCAGCAGCTCCGACAGGGGTATCGCAGAGACCCAGTACTTC.

V usage is TRBV5-1 and J usage is TRBJ2-1; TRBD1 might be the D (6 bases). Germline V lookup: CDR1 SGHRS, CDR2 YFSETQ. The CDR3 totals 15 residues. Trimming shortened V by 1 base and J by 4 bases, and 12 bases separated the two germline ends. The CDR3 reads CASSLTGLGYNEQFF. CDR3 coding DNA: TGCGCCAGCAGCTTGACAGGGTTGGGGTACAATGAGCAGTTCTTC.

J is TRBJ2-7 and V is TRBV30; no clear D gene. CDR1 GTSNPN and CDR2 SVGIG come from the germline V gene (reference sequence). The CDR3 has 14 amino acids. Deletions cut 0 bases from V and 2 bases from J, with 11 bases between. The CDR3 loop reads CAWSVLQATYEQYF. CDR3 bases: TGTGCCTGGAGTGTACTGCAGGCCACCTACGAGCAGTACTTC.

This clone was seen only a few times. CDR3 nucleotide sequence: TGCGCCAGCAGCTTGGGGCACCGGGACTGGGATGCAGATACGCAGTATTTT. Its translation is CASSLGHRDWDADTQYF. The chain has TRBV5-1 and TRBJ2-3; maybe TRBD2 (6 bases). CDR3 length: 17 residues. Germline V gene sequence: CDR1 SGHRS, CDR2 YFSETQ. Deletions cut 0 bases from V and 4 bases from J, with 18 bases between. The complete variable domain, with remaining parts taken from reference TRBV5-1 and TRBJ2-3, reads KAGVTQTPRYLIKTRGQQVTLSCSPISGHRSVSWYQQTPGQGLQFLFEYFSETQRNKGNFPGRFSGRQFSNSRSEMNVSTLELGDSALYLCASSLGHRDWDADTQYFGPGTRLTVL.

The rearrangement links TRBV18 to TRBJ2-7, with a possible D match to TRBD1 (5 bases). The length of the CDR3 is 13 residues. The V end lost 3 bases, the J end lost 2 bases, and 8 bases lay between the germline ends. The germline CDR1 and CDR2 sequences are KGHSH and LQKENI. The CDR3 sequence is CASSPRQTYEQYF. As DNA, the CDR3 is TGTGCCAGCTCACCCCGACAGACCTACGAGCAGTACTTC.

This clone has just a few counts. The V gene is TRBV19, the J gene TRBJ1-3, with D tentatively TRBD1 (6 bases). V lost 5 bases and J 0 bases, leaving 11 bases between the germline ends. Looked up from germline, CDR1 is LNHDA and CDR2 is SQIVND (reference sequence). This CDR3 has 15 amino acids. The CDR3 spells CASSAQGTSGNTIYF. The CDR3 nucleotides read TGTGCCAGTAGTGCCCAGGGGACCTCTGGAAACACCATATATTTT.

This chain's CDR3 is CASSLKIDNEQFF. CDR3 DNA sequence: TGTGCCAGCAGCTTAAAAATAGACAATGAGCAGTTCTTC. This chain joins TRBV11-2 and TRBJ2-1; D uncertain. V was pared by 2 bases and J by 5 bases, with 7 bases between. Looked up from germline, CDR1 is SGHAT and CDR2 is FQNNGV. The CDR3 loop spans 13 amino acids.

This clone was recorded only once. This chain uses TRBV6-6 with TRBJ1-5; TRBD1 aligns across 10 bases. V shed 5 bases, J shed 0 bases, and the junction held 7 bases outside the gene matches. The CDR3 covers 17 residues. Germline V lookup: CDR1 MNHNY, CDR2 SVGAGI (reference sequence). DNA for the CDR3: TGTGCCAGCAGTCCCCGCGGGGACAGGGGTAGCAATCAGCCCCAGCATTTT. Translated, it gives CASSPRGDRGSNQPQHF.

The V gene is TRBV5-8, the J gene TRBJ2-1, with 7 bases aligning to TRBD2. The germline V gene encodes CDR1 SGHTS and CDR2 YDEGEE. This CDR3 has 13 residues. Trimming removed 4 bases from V and 9 bases from J; junction bases left unmatched: 7. The CDR3 protein is CASSLGERGEQFF. CDR3 sequence (DNA): TGTGCCAGCAGCCTGGGGGAGCGGGGTGAGCAGTTCTTC.

The chain couples TRBV6-2 or TRBV6-3 to TRBJ2-2; D is unclear. The germline V gene encodes CDR1 MNHEY and CDR2 SVGEGT. CDR3 length equals 14 residues. The V and J ends lost 0 bases and 6 bases respectively, with 8 bases between them. In DNA form, the CDR3 reads TGTGCCAGCAGTTACTCATTATCGGCCGGGGAGCTGTTTTTT. This codes for CASSYSLSAGELFF.

J is TRBJ2-1 and V is TRBV13; 10 nucleotides agree with TRBD2. The germline gives CDR1 PRHDT, CDR2 FYEKMQ (reference sequence). The CDR3 length is 14 residues. Trimming took 7 bases from V and 8 from J; bases not matched to a gene: 8. CDR3 protein: CASTVAGGRHEQFF. The CDR3 nucleotides are TGTGCCAGCACCGTAGCGGGAGGTAGACATGAGCAGTTCTTC.

V is TRBV7-8 and J is TRBJ1-1; TRBD1 matches at 7 bases. In germline, CDR1 is SGHVS, CDR2 FQNEAQ. J gave up 0 bases and V 4 bases, and 5 bases lay outside the gene matches. The CDR3 spans 15 residues. The CDR3 DNA is TGTGCCAGCAGCTCGCACAGGGGAATGAACACTGAAGCTTTCTTT. Its protein product is CASSSHRGMNTEAFF.

The chain has TRBV6-4 and TRBJ1-2; TRBD1 matches 9 bases. Germline loops: CDR1 MRHNA, CDR2 SNTAGT. Trimming cost V 4 bases and J 5 bases; bases outside gene matches: 11. CDR3 length: 16 amino acids. This CDR3 reads CASSANTGGLPYGYTF. CDR3 nucleotide sequence: TGTGCCAGCAGTGCTAACACAGGGGGCCTACCTTATGGCTACACCTTC.

This chain links TRBV5-1 with TRBJ1-6, with D hard to call. Germline CDR1 SGHRS, CDR2 YFSETQ. The CDR3 consists of 16 residues. V was clipped by 2 bases and J by 0 bases, with 9 bases between them. The CDR3 DNA sequence: TGCGCCAGCAGCTTATCAGGAAGCTCCTATAATTCACCCCTCCACTTT. Translated: CASSLSGSSYNSPLHF.